The entry that follows covers one T cell receptor beta chain sequence. V was trimmed by 1 base and J by 4 bases, leaving 3 bases between them. The CDR3 is made up of 12 amino acids. The germline CDR1 and CDR2 sequences are SGHVS and FNYEAQ. This sample stems from a study of T cell changes during pregnancy in multiple sclerosis. Assay: immunoSEQ multiplex PCR; the TCRdb copy retains only in-frame clones and omits some. The sample contains about 51,000 clones, roughly 94% of which appear only once. The chain couples TRBV7-6 to TRBJ2-3; D call uncertain. The source is a female donor with multiple sclerosis, enrolled in a pregnancy study. This specimen consisted of CD4+ T cells from peripheral blood mononuclear cells, obtained in the second trimester of pregnancy. The CDR3 bases are TGTGCCAGCAGCTTAGGAGCAGATACGCAGTATTTT. Translated, it gives CASSLGADTQYF.